This T cell receptor beta chain is from a study of T cell repertoires in cytomegalovirus infection. Germline V gene sequence: CDR1 SGHTA, CDR2 FQGTGA. With 6 bases clipped from V and 5 bases from J, the junction kept 11 bases outside the gene matches. The CDR3 has 18 residues. TCRdb independently ran MiXCR on the reads; one entry per CDR3 protein. The table shows 80,000 to 90,000 distinct CDR3 sequences, with more than 40% occurring only once. For this clonotype: No antigen is known for it.

The material was CD8+ T cells from cultured PBMCs, obtained from culture after CMV antigen stimulation. This sequence was found in a human donor in good health (CMV status not recorded). Some clones in this sample may be carry-over from other donors' samples. The V and J genes are TRBV7-3 and TRBJ2-2; TRBD2 aligns across 14 bases. CDR3 loop: CASSYRTSGGHITGELFF. CDR3 coding DNA: TGTGCCAGCAGTTACCGGACTAGCGGGGGGCATATAACCGGGGAGCTGTTTTTT.